The 2 T cell receptor beta chains listed next were all sequenced from one sample in a study of CD8 T cells in Susac syndrome. Reverse transcription of 0.5 to 1 ug RNA was carried out with random hexamers. In TCRdb, the immunoSEQ multiplex PCR reads were re-called with MiXCR into one record per CDR3 protein. Of tens of thousands of distinct CDR3 sequences listed, approximately 94% are singletons. The sequencing input was CD8+ T cells from PBMCs. The receptors were sampled from a human donor with multiple sclerosis.

V is TRBV12-5 and J is TRBJ2-3, with unresolved D. This CDR3 region has 14 residues. Germline values: CDR1 LGHNT, CDR2 FRNRAP. With 5 bases removed from V and 4 bases from J, the gap between germline ends came to 13 bases. CDR3 sequence reads: CASGPQSESDTQYF. The CDR3, as DNA: TGTGCTAGTGGTCCTCAGAGCGAGTCAGATACGCAGTATTTT.

The chain combines TRBV9 with TRBJ2-7, with 7 bases lining up with TRBD2. V gave up 0 bases and J gave up 6 bases; unmatched junction bases: 3. This CDR3 has 13 residues. Germline V lookup: CDR1 SGDLS, CDR2 YYNGEE. The CDR3 region has the DNA TGTGCCAGCAGCGTAGATACGGGGGGCGAGCAGTACTTC. Its translation: CASSVDTGGEQYF.